This is a list of T cell receptor beta chains from one sample in a study of response to subunit inactivated influenza vaccine. TCRdb re-derived calls from the RT-PCR reads in MiXCR, one entry per CDR3 protein. Of around 520,000 distinct CDR3 sequences listed, approximately 12% are singletons. The sequences come from PBMCs from blood, collected on the day of vaccination. These receptors all come from a middle-aged man who received an inactivated influenza vaccine. Each CDR3 is given with its conserved first and last residue. Fields, in order: V gene, CDR3 protein.

>TRBV7-7
CASSPDQNYNEQFF
>TRBV12-3/TRBV12-4
CASSLARLAGAITDTQYF
>TRBV6-2/TRBV6-3
CASMEAWELFF
>TRBV28
CASSYIALGRGGGHEQYF
>TRBV12-3/TRBV12-4
CASTRGLGETQYF
>TRBV12-3/TRBV12-4
CAFSLEGLAGGRLGYEQYF
>TRBV29-1
CSVDLTFGELFF
>TRBV5-1
CASSWLQGGDSPLHF
>TRBV7-2
CASSPLSPADTQYF
>TRBV7-6
CASSLDGPGELFF
>TRBV28
CASSLYGTGLSQPQHF
>TRBV12-3/TRBV12-4
CASSPSGRLYEQFF
>TRBV7-2
CASSRDFPKPYEQYF
>TRBV19
CASSTPSTDLLDDEQFF
>TRBV4-3
CASSQEPGLGYEQYF
>TRBV9
CASSGQDKNTDTQYF
>TRBV28
CASSWDWGGQVFEQFF
>TRBV7-2
CASSLGLGGTYYEQYF
>TRBV4-3
CASSQDYPSAGVGYEQYF
>TRBV18
CASSLIPGLAAPKDNEQFF
>TRBV7-2
CASSPVGTGGLKTQYF
>TRBV4-3
CASSQGPGDFAKQFF
>TRBV12-3/TRBV12-4
CASSLVPDGELFF
>TRBV18
CASSKSRGEDEQFF
>TRBV5-1
CASSWDSGNTIYF
>TRBV7-3
CASSSNGDTQYF
>TRBV3-1
CASSNRGSGSPGELFF
>TRBV6-5
CASSTQGSGYTF
>TRBV7-2
CASSSGLTGGDTQYF
>TRBV11-2
CASSASFRDGGSGYTF
>TRBV11-2
CASSLDGQSNEQFF
>TRBV20-1
CSARAHLGGPNTGELFF
>TRBV27
CASSLGTSLPNEQFF
>TRBV7-9
CASSPPLGGGNGEAFF
>TRBV20-1
CSARGRGQNIQYF
>TRBV6-5
CASRSYSGELFF
>TRBV28
CASSSWGLSGPGELFF
>TRBV28
CASSLDATDREQFF
>TRBV21-1
CASSPRTGRSSEQFF
>TRBV12-3/TRBV12-4
CASSRQGLTNEKLFF
>TRBV20-1
CSASRALSSYEQYF
>TRBV11-2
CASRGTSGELSGELFF
>TRBV12-3/TRBV12-4
CASRSAGQPQHF